This T cell receptor (beta chain) originates from a study of blood T cell repertoires in COVID-19. Study at large: Samples representing acute and convalescent COVID-19 were sourced from the United States, Italy and Spain. In each case, the material was cDNA or gDNA derived from T cells, B-cell-depleted T cells, or PBMCs.

In the original processing: Nucleated cell number was recorded as an estimate derived from reference gene primer amplification. Profiled with immunoSEQ multiplex PCR; TCRdb holds only in-frame clones, not every one. The V and J calls and the clone size are those of that table, but D and trimming were determined from the DNA. The sample consists of around 250,000 clones, roughly 84% of them appearing once. The receptor was isolated from a middle-aged woman who had recovered from COVID-19. Sequencing was done on a sample of peripheral blood.

CDR3 protein: CASSVDDFSTDTQYF. CDR3 sequence (DNA): TGTGCCAGCAGCGTAGATGACTTTAGCACAGATACGCAGTATTTT. This chain connects TRBV9 to TRBJ2-3; D remains unclear. The CDR3 sequence is 15 residues long. Germline CDR1 and CDR2: SGDLS and YYNGEE. V was cut by 0 bases and J by 0 bases, with 8 bases left in between.